These T cell receptor beta chains were read from a single sample in a study of blood T cell repertoires in COVID-19. Method: immunoSEQ multiplex PCR; TCRdb's copy keeps in-frame clones and lacks some. The data hold approximately 500,000 clones, with 70% to 90% observed a single time. The specimen was peripheral blood. These receptors came from a woman between 50 and 59 years old with COVID-19, enrolled during active disease. Both conserved end residues are part of each CDR3. A D gene is named only where the DNA matches it firmly.

j_call v_call d_call cdr3_aa cdr3_nt
TRBJ1-4 TRBV9 NA CASSFGRGQRNEKLFF TGTGCCAGCAGCTTCGGCCGCGGCCAACGAAATGAAAAACTGTTTTTT
TRBJ1-2 TRBV7-9 TRBD1 CASSSMPGGSNYGYTF TGTGCCAGCAGCTCAATGCCAGGGGGCTCTAACTATGGCTACACCTTC
TRBJ2-7 TRBV2 NA CASSEDHRDEQYF TGTGCCAGCAGTGAAGATCATCGGGACGAGCAGTACTTC
TRBJ2-2 TRBV3-1/TRBV3-2 TRBD2 CASSPPPGLDNTGELFF TGTGCCAGCAGCCCTCCCCCGGGACTAGATAACACCGGGGAGCTGTTTTTT
TRBJ1-2 TRBV10-3 NA CAISESVGRSNYGYTF TGTGCCATCAGTGAGTCTGTGGGCAGATCTAACTATGGCTACACCTTC
TRBJ2-5 TRBV24-1 TRBD1 CATSDGTGVETQYF TGTGCCACCAGTGATGGGACAGGGGTAGAGACCCAGTACTTC
TRBJ2-5 TRBV4-1 NA CASSQEDSGRETQYF TGCGCCAGCAGCCAAGAGGACTCCGGGCGGGAGACCCAGTACTTC
TRBJ1-5 TRBV30 NA CAWSGGWDQPQHF TGTGCCTGGAGTGGCGGTTGGGATCAGCCCCAGCATTTT
TRBJ2-2 TRBV18 NA CASSRQANTGELFF TGTGCCAGCTCCCGGCAGGCGAACACCGGGGAGCTGTTTTTT
TRBJ2-7 TRBV5-1 TRBD1 CASSLGGQGEQYF TGCGCCAGCAGCTTGGGGGGACAGGGGGAGCAGTACTTC